The 10 T cell receptor beta chains in this list originate from one sample, sequenced in a study of blood T cell repertoires in COVID-19. Method: immunoSEQ multiplex PCR; TCRdb's copy keeps in-frame clones and lacks some. The top ten clones hold approximately 16% of a sample with 120,000 or so clones, about four fifths of them seen once. The specimen sequenced was peripheral blood. Receptor source: a man aged 60 to 75 with active or convalescent COVID-19.

The V call is TRBV12-5, the J call TRBJ1-2; D gene uncertain. V lost 2 bases to trimming and J lost 2 bases, with 3 bases between them. Germline CDR1 and CDR2: LGHNT and FRNRAP. The CDR3 totals 12 residues. The CDR3 region has the DNA TGTGCTAGTGGTTTGTCGAACTATGGCTACACCTTC. Its protein product is CASGLSNYGYTF.

This clone is a singleton in its sample. V gene TRBV6-5 combines with J gene TRBJ1-3, with TRBD1 matching over 7 bases. Germline V CDR1 and CDR2: MNHEY, SVGAGI. V shed 1 base and J 10 bases; nucleotides not matched to a gene: 7. The CDR3 is made up of 14 amino acids. CDR3 region: CASSYYARGKTIYF. CDR3 nucleotide sequence: TGTGCCAGCAGTTACTACGCCAGGGGGAAGACCATATATTTT.

This chain links TRBV23-1 with TRBJ2-5; 11 bases agree with TRBD2. TRBV23-1 is given ORF status, its function remaining uncertain. J was trimmed by 4 bases and V by 3 bases; bases with no gene match: 10. The CDR3 sequence is 17 residues long. The CDR3 loop reads CASSHPHSGRARETQYF. CDR3 coding DNA: TGCGCCAGCAGTCACCCCCATAGCGGGAGGGCCCGAGAGACCCAGTACTTC.

This sequence joins TRBV18 and TRBJ2-5; D is perhaps TRBD2 (7 bases). V lost 0 bases to trimming and J lost 3 bases, with 17 bases between them. Germline V CDR1 and CDR2: KGHSH, LQKENI. The CDR3 sequence is 17 residues long. The CDR3 region has the DNA TGTGCCAGCTCACCACCCCGGGGGGCGCATATGGAAGAGACCCAGTACTTC. It translates to CASSPPRGAHMEETQYF.

J is TRBJ2-5 and V is TRBV18; 7 bases are shared with TRBD2. V lost 3 bases, J lost 4 bases, and 14 bases stayed unmatched. In germline, CDR1 is KGHSH, CDR2 LQKENI. The CDR3 contains 17 residues. CDR3 residues: CASSPRASGGVVETQYF. DNA for the CDR3: TGTGCCAGCTCACCGAGAGCTAGCGGAGGGGTAGTAGAGACCCAGTACTTC. Full variable domain (missing parts from reference TRBV18 and TRBJ2-5): NAGVMQNPRHLVRRRGQEARLRCSPMKGHSHVYWYRQLPEEGLKFMVYLQKENIIDESGMPKERFSAEFPKEGPSILRIQQVVRGDSAAYFCASSPRASGGVVETQYFGPGTRLLVL.

V gene TRBV5-8 combines with J gene TRBJ1-5; D might be TRBD1 (5 bases). Germline V lookup: CDR1 SGHTS, CDR2 YDEGEE. Trimming left V 4 bases short and J 4 bases short, with 15 bases between. The CDR3 totals 15 residues. This CDR3 is CASSPGGLGNQPQHF. For the CDR3, the DNA is TGTGCCAGCAGCCCCGGGGGATTGGGAAATCAGCCCCAGCATTTT.

The V gene is TRBV7-9, the J gene TRBJ2-7; maybe TRBD2 (5 bases). The germline V gene encodes CDR1 SEHNR and CDR2 FQNEAQ (reference sequence). The CDR3 extends over 15 amino acids. The V end was cut by 5 bases, the J end by 2 bases, with 16 bases between. CDR3 region: CASSLSGRAAYEQYF. DNA for the CDR3: TGTGCCAGCAGCCTCTCCGGGCGGGCGGCCTACGAGCAGTACTTC.

The V and J genes are TRBV4-1 and TRBJ2-5; D ambiguous. This CDR3 contains 14 residues. The germline V and J ends were trimmed by 0 bases and 4 bases, with 9 bases remaining between them. Per the germline V gene, CDR1 is MGHRA and CDR2 is YSYEKL. The CDR3 loop reads CASSQDEVLETQYF. The CDR3 DNA follows: TGCGCCAGCAGCCAAGACGAGGTATTAGAGACCCAGTACTTC.

CDR3 sequence reads: CASSGAGGTQETQYF. The CDR3 region has the DNA TGTGCCAGCAGCGGAGCGGGAGGGACGCAAGAGACCCAGTACTTC. The chain carries TRBV5-4 and TRBJ2-5; 10 bases map to TRBD2. Per germline, CDR1 SGHNT and CDR2 YYREEE (reference sequence). V shed 4 bases, J shed 2 bases, and the junction held 5 bases outside the gene matches. The CDR3 runs 15 residues. Together with reference TRBV5-4 and TRBJ2-5, the CDR3 gives the full variable domain: ETGVTQSPTHLIKTRGQQVTLRCSSQSGHNTVSWYQQALGQGPQFIFQYYREEENGRGNFPPRFSGLQFPNYSSELNVNALELDDSALYLCASSGAGGTQETQYFGPGTRLLVL.

The chain uses TRBV10-2 and TRBJ1-6, with 8 bases aligning to TRBD1. Germline V gene data show CDR1 as WSHSY and CDR2 as SAAADI. The J segment lost 17 bases and the V segment lost 6 bases, leaving 9 bases of the junction unmatched. There are 12 residues in the CDR3. CDR3 residues: CASSVRGLVVHF. For the CDR3, the DNA is TGCGCCAGCAGCGTCAGGGGGCTAGTCGTCCACTTT.